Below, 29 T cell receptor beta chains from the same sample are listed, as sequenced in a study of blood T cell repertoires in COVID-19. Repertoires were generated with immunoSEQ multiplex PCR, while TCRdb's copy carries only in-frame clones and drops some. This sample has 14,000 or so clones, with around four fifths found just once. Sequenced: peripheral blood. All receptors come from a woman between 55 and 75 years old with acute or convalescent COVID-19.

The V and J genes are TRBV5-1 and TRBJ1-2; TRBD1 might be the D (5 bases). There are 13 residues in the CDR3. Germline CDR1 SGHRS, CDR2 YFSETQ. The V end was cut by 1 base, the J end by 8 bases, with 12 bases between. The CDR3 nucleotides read TGCGCCAGCAGCTTGATGCCGGGGGACGGCTACACCTTC. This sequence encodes CASSLMPGDGYTF.

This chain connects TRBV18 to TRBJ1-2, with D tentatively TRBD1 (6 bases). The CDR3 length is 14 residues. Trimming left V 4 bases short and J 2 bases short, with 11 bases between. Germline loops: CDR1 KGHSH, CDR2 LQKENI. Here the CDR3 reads CASSLTGQNYGYTF. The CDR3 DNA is TGTGCCAGCTCACTTACAGGGCAGAACTATGGCTACACCTTC.

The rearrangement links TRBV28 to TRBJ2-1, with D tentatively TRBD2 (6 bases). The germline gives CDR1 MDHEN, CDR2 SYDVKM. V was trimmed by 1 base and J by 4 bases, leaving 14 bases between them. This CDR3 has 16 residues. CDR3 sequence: CASSLSGDFVYNEQFF. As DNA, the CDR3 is TGTGCCAGCAGTTTATCGGGGGACTTCGTTTACAATGAGCAGTTCTTC.

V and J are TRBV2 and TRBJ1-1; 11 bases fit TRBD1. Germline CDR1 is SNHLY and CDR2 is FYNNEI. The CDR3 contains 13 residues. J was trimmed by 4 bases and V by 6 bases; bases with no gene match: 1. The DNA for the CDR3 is TGTGCCAGCAGAGGGACAGGGGGCACTGAAGCTTTCTTT. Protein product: CASRGTGGTEAFF.

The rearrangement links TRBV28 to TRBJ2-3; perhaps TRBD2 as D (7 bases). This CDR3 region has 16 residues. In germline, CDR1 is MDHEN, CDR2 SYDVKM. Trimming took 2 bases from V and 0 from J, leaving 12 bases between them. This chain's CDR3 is CASSLRGRESTDTQYF. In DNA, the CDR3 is TGTGCCAGCAGTTTAAGGGGGAGGGAGAGCACAGATACGCAGTATTTT.

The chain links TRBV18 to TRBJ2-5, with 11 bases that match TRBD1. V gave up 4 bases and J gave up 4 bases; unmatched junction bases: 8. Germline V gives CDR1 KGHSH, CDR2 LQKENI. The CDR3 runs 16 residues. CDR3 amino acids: CASSHDGTGGGETQYF. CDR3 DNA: TGTGCCAGCTCACACGACGGGACAGGGGGTGGAGAGACCCAGTACTTC.

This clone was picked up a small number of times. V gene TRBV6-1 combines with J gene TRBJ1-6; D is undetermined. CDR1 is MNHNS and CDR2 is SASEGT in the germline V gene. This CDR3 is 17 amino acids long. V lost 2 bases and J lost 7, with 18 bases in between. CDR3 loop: CASSEYLGRFGNSPLHF. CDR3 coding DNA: TGTGCCAGCAGTGAATACCTGGGGAGGTTTGGGAATTCACCCCTCCACTTT.

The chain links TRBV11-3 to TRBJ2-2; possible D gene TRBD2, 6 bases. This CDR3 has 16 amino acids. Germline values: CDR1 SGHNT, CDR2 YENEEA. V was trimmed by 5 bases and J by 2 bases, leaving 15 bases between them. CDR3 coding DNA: TGTGCCAGCAGCAGGGGCGGACTATCCAACACCGGGGAGCTGTTTTTT. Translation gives CASSRGGLSNTGELFF.

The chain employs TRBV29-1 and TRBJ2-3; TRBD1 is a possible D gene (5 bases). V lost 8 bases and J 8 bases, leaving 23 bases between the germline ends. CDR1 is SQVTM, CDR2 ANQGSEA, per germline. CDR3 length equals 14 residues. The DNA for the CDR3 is TGCAGCTCAGCCGCAGGGCACACGGCCGGTACGCAGTATTTT. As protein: CSSAAGHTAGTQYF.

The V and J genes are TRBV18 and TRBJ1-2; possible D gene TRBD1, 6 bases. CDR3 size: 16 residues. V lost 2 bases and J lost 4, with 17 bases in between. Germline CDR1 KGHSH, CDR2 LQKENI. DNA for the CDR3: TGTGCCAGCTCACCAAAGTCCCTCAGGGGCTCCTATGGCTACACCTTC. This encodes CASSPKSLRGSYGYTF.

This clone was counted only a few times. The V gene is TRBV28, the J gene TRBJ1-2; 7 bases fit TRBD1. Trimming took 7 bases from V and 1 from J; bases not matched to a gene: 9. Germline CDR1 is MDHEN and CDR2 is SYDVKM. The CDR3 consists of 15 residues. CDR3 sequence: CASTTWDSNNYGYTF. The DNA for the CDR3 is TGTGCCAGCACGACCTGGGACAGTAATAACTATGGCTACACCTTC.

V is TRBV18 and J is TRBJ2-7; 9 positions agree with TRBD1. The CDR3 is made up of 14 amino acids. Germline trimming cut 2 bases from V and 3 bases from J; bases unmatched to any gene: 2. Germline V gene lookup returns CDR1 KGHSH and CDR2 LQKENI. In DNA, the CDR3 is TGTGCCAGCTCACCAGGGACAGGGTTCTACGAGCAGTACTTC. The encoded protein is CASSPGTGFYEQYF.

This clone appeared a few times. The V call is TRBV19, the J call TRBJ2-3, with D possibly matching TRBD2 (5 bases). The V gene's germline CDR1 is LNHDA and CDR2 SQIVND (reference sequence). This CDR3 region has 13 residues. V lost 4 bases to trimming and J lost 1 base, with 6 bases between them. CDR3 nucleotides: TGTGCCAGTAGTAGAGGGCGCACAGATACGCAGTATTTT. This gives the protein CASSRGRTDTQYF. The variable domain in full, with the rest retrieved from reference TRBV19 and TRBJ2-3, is DGGITQSPKYLFRKEGQNVTLSCEQNLNHDAMYWYRQDPGQGLRLIYYSQIVNDFQKGDIAEGYSVSREKKESFPLTVTSAQKNPTAFYLCASSRGRTDTQYFGPGTRLTVL.

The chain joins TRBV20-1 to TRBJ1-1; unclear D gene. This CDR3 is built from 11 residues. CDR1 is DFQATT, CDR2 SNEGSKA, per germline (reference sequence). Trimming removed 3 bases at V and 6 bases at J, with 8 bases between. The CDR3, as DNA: TGCAGTGCTAGCCGGCAGGCTGAAGCTTTCTTT. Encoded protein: CSASRQAEAFF.

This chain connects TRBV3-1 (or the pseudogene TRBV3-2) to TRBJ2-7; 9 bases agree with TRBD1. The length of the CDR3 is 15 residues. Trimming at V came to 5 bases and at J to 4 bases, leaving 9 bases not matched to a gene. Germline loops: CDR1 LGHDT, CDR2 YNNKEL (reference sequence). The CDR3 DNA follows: TGTGCCAGCAGCTGGACACAGGGGGCACAGTACGAGCAGTACTTC. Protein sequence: CASSWTQGAQYEQYF.

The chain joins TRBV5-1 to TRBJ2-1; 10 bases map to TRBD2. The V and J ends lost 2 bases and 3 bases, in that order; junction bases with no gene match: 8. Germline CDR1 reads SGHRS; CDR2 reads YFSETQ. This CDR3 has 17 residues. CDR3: CASSLVLAGENYNEQFF. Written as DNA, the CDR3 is TGCGCCAGCAGCTTAGTCCTAGCGGGGGAAAACTACAATGAGCAGTTCTTC.

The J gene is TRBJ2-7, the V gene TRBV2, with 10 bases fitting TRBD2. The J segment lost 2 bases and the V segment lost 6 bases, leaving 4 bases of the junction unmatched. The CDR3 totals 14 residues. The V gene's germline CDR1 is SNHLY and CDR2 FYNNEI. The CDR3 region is CASRVAGGTYEQYF. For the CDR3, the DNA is TGTGCCAGCAGGGTAGCGGGGGGTACCTACGAGCAGTACTTC.

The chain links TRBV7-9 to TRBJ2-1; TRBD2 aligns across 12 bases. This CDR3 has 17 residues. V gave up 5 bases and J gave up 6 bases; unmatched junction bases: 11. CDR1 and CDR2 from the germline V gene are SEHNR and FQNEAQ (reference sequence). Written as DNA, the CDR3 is TGTGCCAGCAGCCGAAAATTCGGACTAGCGGGATCCAATGAGCAGTTCTTC. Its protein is CASSRKFGLAGSNEQFF. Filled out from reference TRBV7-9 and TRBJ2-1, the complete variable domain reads DTGVSQNPRHKITKRGQNVTFRCDPISEHNRLYWYRQTLGQGPEFLTYFQNEAQLEKSRLLSDRFSAERPKGSFSTLEIQRTEQGDSAMYLCASSRKFGLAGSNEQFFGPGTRLTVL.

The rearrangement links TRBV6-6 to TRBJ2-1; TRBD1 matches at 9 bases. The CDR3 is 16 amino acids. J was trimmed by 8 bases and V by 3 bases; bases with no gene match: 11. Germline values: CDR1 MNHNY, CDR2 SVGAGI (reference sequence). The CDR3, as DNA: TGTGCCAGCAGTTATCCAGGGACAGGGAGAGGGGATGAGCAGTTCTTC. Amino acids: CASSYPGTGRGDEQFF.

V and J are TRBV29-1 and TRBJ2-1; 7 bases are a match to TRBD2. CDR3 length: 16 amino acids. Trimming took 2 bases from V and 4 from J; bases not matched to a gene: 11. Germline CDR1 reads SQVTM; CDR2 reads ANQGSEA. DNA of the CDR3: TGCAGCGTTGAACTGTTAATGGGACTACTATACAATGAGCAGTTCTTC. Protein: CSVELLMGLLYNEQFF.

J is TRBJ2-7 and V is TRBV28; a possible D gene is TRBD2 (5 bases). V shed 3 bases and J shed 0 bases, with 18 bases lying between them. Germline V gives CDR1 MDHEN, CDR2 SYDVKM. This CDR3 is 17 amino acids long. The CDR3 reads CASSLWRLLGFSYEQYF. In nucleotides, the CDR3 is TGTGCCAGCAGTTTGTGGAGGCTCCTGGGGTTCTCCTACGAGCAGTACTTC.

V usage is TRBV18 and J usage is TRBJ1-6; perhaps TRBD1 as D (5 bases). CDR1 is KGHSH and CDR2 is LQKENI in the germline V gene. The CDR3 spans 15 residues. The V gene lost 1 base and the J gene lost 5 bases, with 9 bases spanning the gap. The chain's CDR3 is CASSPLGPDNSPLHF. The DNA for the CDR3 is TGTGCCAGCTCACCACTGGGGCCAGATAATTCACCCCTCCACTTT.

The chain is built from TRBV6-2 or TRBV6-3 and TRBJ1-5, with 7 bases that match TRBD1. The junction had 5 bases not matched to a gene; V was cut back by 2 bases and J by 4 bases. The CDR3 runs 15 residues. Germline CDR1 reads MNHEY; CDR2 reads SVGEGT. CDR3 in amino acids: CASSYLTGTNQPQHF. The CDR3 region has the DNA TGTGCCAGCAGTTACCTGACAGGGACGAATCAGCCCCAGCATTTT.

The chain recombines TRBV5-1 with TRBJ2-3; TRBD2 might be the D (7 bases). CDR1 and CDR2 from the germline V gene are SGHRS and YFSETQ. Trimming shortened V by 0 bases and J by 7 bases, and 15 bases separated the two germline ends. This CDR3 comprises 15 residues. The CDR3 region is CASSLERGGSNTQYF. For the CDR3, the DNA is TGCGCCAGCAGCTTGGAGAGGGGGGGTAGTAATACGCAGTATTTT.

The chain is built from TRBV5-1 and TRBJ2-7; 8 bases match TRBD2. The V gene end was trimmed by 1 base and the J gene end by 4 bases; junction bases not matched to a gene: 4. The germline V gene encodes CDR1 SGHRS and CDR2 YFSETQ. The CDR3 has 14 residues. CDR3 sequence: CASSLTSGRYEQYF. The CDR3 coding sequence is TGCGCCAGCAGCTTGACCAGCGGGAGATACGAGCAGTACTTC.

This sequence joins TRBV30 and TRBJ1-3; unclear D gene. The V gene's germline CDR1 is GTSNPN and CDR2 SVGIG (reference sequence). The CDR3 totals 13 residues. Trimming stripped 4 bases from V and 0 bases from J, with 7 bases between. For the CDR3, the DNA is TGTGCCTGGACAGCGAGCTCTGGAAACACCATATATTTT. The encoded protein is CAWTASSGNTIYF.

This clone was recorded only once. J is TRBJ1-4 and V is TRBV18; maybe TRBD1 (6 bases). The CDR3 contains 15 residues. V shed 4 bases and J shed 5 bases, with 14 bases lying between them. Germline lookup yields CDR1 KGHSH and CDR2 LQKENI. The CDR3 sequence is CASSLTGQSNEKLFF. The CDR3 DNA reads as TGTGCCAGCTCACTGACTGGACAGAGCAATGAAAAACTGTTTTTT.

The CDR3 DNA reads as TGTGCCAGCATGCTGACAGGGGGCACTGAAGCTTTCTTT. Translation: CASMLTGGTEAFF. V gene TRBV6-5 combines with J gene TRBJ1-1; 9 positions match TRBD1. Germline CDR1 MNHEY, CDR2 SVGAGI. The CDR3 totals 13 residues. Trimming at V came to 7 bases and at J to 4 bases, leaving 4 bases not matched to a gene.

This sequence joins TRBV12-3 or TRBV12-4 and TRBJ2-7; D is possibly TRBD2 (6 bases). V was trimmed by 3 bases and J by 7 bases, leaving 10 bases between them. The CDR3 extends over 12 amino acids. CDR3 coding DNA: TGTGCCAGCAGTTTTTTTCGGGAGGAGCAGTACTTC. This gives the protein CASSFFREEQYF.